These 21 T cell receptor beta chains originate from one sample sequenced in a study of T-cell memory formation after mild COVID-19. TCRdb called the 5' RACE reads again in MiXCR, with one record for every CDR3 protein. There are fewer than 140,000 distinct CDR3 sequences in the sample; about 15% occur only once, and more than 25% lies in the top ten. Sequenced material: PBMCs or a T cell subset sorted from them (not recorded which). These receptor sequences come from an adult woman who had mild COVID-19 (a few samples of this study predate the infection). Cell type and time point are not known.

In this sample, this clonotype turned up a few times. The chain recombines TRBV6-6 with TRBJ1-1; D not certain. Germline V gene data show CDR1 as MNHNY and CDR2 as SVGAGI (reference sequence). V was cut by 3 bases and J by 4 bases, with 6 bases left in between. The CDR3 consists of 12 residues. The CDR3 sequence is CASSYLITEAFF. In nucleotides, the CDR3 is TGTGCCAGCAGTTATCTCATCACTGAAGCTTTCTTT.

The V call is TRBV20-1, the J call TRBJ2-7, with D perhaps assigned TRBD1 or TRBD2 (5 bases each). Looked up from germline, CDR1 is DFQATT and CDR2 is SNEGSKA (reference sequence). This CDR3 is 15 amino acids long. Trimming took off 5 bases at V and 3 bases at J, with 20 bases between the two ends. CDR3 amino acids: CSAPERGTWSYEQYF. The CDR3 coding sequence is TGCAGTGCTCCCGAAAGAGGGACCTGGAGCTACGAGCAGTACTTC.

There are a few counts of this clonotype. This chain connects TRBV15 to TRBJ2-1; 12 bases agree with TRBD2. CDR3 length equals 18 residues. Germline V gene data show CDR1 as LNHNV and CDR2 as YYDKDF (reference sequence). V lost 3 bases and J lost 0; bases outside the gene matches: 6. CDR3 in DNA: TGTGCCACCAGCAGTCCGTTGACTAGCGGGAGCTCCTACAATGAGCAGTTCTTC. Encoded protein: CATSSPLTSGSSYNEQFF.

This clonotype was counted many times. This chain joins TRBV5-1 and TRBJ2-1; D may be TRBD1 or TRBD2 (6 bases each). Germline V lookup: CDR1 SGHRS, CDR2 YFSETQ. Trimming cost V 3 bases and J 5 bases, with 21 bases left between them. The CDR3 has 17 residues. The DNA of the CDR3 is TGCGCCAGCAGCTCCCTAGGGGGGCCGCACTTGCACAATGAGCAGTTCTTC. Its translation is CASSSLGGPHLHNEQFF.

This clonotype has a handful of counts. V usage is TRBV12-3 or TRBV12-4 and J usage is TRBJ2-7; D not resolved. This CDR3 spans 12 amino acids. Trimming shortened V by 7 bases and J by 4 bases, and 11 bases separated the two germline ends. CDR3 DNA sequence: TGTGCCAGCAACAAGGGTTCGTACGAGCAGTACTTC. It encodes CASNKGSYEQYF.

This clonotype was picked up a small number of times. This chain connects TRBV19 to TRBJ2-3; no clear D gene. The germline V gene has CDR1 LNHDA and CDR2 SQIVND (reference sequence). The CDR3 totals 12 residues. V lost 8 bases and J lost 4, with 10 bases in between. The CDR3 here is CASGPTSDTQYF. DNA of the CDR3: TGTGCCAGTGGGCCGACTTCAGATACGCAGTATTTT.

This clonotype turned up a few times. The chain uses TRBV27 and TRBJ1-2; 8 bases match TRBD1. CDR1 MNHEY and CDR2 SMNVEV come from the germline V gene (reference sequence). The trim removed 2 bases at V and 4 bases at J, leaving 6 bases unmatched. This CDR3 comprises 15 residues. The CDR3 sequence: CASSLISGGGYGYTF. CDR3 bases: TGTGCCAGCAGTTTAATATCAGGGGGCGGCTATGGCTACACCTTC.

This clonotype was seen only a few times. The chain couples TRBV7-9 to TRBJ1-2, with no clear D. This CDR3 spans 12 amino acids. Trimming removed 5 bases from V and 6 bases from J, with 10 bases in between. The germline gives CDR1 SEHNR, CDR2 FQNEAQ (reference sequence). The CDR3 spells CASSPAANGYTF. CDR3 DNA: TGTGCCAGCAGCCCAGCTGCGAATGGCTACACCTTC.

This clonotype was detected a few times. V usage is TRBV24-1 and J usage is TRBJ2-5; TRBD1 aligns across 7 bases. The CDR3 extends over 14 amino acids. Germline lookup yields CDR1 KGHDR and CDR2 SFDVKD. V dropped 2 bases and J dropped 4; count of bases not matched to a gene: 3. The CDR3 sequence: CATSDYRGPETQYF. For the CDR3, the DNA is TGTGCCACCAGTGATTACAGGGGTCCAGAGACCCAGTACTTC.

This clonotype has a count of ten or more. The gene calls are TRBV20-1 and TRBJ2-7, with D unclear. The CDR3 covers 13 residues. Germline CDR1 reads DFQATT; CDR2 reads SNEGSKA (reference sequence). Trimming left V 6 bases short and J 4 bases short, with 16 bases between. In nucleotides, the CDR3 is TGCAGTGCGAAACCGTATGGCCGTTACGAGCAGTACTTC. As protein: CSAKPYGRYEQYF.

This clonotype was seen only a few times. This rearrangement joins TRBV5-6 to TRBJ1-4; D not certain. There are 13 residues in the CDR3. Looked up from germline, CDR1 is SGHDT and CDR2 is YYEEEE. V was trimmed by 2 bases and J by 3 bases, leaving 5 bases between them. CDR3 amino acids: CASSFGANEKLFF. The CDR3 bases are TGTGCCAGCAGCTTTGGGGCTAATGAAAAACTGTTTTTT.

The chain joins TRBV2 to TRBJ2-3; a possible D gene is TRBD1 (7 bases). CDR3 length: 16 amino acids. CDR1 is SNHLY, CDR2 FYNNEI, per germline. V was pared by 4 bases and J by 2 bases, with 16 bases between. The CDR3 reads CASSVAGQSYTDTQYF. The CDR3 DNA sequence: TGTGCCAGCAGTGTTGCGGGACAGTCTTACACAGATACGCAGTATTTT.

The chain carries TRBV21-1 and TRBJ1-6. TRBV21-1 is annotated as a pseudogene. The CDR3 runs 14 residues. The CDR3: CASSNGGCDSPLHF. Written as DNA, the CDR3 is TGTGCCAGCAGCAACGGAGGTTGTGATTCACCCCTCCACTTT.

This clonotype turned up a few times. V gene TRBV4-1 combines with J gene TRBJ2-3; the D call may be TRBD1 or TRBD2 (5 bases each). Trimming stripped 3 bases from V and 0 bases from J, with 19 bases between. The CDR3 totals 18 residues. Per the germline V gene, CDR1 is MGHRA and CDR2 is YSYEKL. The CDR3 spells CASSQGPQRPSSTDTQYF. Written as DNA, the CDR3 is TGCGCCAGCAGCCAGGGGCCCCAGCGGCCTTCTAGCACAGATACGCAGTATTTT.

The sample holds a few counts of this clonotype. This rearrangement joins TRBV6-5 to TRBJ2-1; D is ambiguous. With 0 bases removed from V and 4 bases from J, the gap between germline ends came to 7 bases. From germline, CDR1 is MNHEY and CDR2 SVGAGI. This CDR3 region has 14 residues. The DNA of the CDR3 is TGTGCCAGCAGTTACTCCCCAGCTTACAATGAGCAGTTCTTC. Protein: CASSYSPAYNEQFF.

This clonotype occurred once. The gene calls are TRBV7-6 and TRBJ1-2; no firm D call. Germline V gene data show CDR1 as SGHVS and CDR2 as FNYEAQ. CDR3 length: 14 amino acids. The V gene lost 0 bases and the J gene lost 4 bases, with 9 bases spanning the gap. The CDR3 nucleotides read TGTGCCAGCAGCTTAGCTGAAGTGGGCTATGGCTACACCTTC. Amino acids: CASSLAEVGYGYTF.

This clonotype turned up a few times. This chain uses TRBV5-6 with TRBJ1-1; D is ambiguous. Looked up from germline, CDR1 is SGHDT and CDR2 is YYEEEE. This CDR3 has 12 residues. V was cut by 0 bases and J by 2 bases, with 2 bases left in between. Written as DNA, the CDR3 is TGTGCCAGCAGCTTGGACAACACTGAAGCTTTCTTT. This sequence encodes CASSLDNTEAFF. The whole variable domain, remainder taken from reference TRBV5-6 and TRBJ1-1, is DAGVTQSPTHLIKTRGQQVTLRCSPKSGHDTVSWYQQALGQGPQFIFQYYEEEERQRGNFPDRFSGHQFPNYSSELNVNALLLGDSALYLCASSLDNTEAFFGQGTRLTVV.

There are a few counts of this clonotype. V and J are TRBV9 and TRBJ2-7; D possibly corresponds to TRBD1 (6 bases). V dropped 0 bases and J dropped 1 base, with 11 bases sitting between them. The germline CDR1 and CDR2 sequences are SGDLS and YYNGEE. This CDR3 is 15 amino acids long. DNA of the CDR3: TGTGCCAGCAGCGTAGGCAGGGGTCGGTCCTACGAGCAGTACTTC. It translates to CASSVGRGRSYEQYF.

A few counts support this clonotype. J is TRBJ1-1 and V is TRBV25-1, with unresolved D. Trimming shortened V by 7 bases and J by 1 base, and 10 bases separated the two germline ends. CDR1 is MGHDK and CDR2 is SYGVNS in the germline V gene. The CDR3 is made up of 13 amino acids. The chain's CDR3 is CASIRGQNTEAFF. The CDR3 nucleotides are TGTGCCAGCATCAGAGGGCAGAACACTGAAGCTTTCTTT.

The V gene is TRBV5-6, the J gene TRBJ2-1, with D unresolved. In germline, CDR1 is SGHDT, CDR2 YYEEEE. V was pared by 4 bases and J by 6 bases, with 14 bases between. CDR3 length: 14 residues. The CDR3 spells CASSLVPPTNEQFF. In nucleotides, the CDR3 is TGTGCCAGCAGCCTAGTGCCCCCGACCAATGAGCAGTTCTTC.

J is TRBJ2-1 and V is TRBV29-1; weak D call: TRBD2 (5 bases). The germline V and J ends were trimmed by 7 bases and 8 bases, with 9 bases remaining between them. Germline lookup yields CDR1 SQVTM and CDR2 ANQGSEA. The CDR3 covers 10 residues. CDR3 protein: CSAYSDEQFF. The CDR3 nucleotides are TGCAGCGCGTATAGCGATGAGCAGTTCTTC.